Presented here are 10 T cell receptor beta chains from one specimen sequenced in a study of early T cells in non-severe SARS-CoV-2 infection. TCRdb called the 5' RACE reads again in MiXCR, with one record for every CDR3 protein. This table has 50,000 to 70,000 distinct CDR3 sequences, around 5.7% appearing once. The starting material was whole blood, obtained at baseline. The receptors stem from an adult who was a healthcare worker with PCR-confirmed SARS-CoV-2 infection or an uninfected control (not recorded which).

This clonotype appeared a few times. The CDR3 DNA is TGTGCCAGCAGCATATACCTAAACAGGGTAAGCACCTACGAGCAGTACTTC. Its translation: CASSIYLNRVSTYEQYF. The rearrangement joins TRBV21-1 to TRBJ2-7; the D call in the table, TRBD1, was not verified against the DNA. TRBV21-1 is tagged as a pseudogene. There are 17 residues in the CDR3.

The sample holds a few counts of this clonotype. The rearrangement uses TRBV11-2 and TRBJ2-1; 15 nucleotides agree with TRBD2. The CDR3 runs to 17 residues. J was trimmed by 4 bases and V by 0 bases; bases with no gene match: 1. From germline, CDR1 is SGHAT and CDR2 FQNNGV. The chain's CDR3 is CASSLDGTSGGYNEQFF. For the CDR3, the DNA is TGTGCCAGCAGCTTAGACGGGACTAGCGGGGGGTACAATGAGCAGTTCTTC.

This clonotype came up many times. The chain uses TRBV4-2 and TRBJ2-1; D is undetermined. CDR3 length equals 18 residues. Trimming stripped 9 bases from V and 8 bases from J, with 32 bases between. CDR1 is LGHNA and CDR2 is YNFKEQ in the germline V gene. CDR3 coding DNA: TGTGCCAGTTCCCGAAATGGAGCTTGGCGGAGCATCCCCGATGAGCAGTTCTTC. Its translation: CASSRNGAWRSIPDEQFF.

A few counts support this clonotype. This chain joins TRBV7-3 and TRBJ1-1; 9 bases align to TRBD1. Per germline, CDR1 SGHTA and CDR2 FQGTGA. This CDR3 comprises 12 residues. The V gene end was trimmed by 6 bases and the J gene end by 7 bases; junction bases not matched to a gene: 3. CDR3 in DNA: TGTGCCAGCAGTGGGGACAGGGTTGAAGCTTTCTTT. Translation: CASSGDRVEAFF.

The CDR3 DNA reads TGTGCCAGCAGCTTTGAAGGGGAGATAAACACCGGGGAGCTGTTTTTT. Amino acids: CASSFEGEINTGELFF. The chain employs TRBV7-6 and TRBJ2-2; D tentatively fits TRBD1 or TRBD2 (5 bases each). Germline CDR1 is SGHVS and CDR2 is FNYEAQ. The CDR3 loop spans 16 amino acids. V gave up 3 bases and J gave up 2 bases, with 13 bases separating them.

This clonotype came up many times. The V call is TRBV6-5, the J call TRBJ1-4, with a tentative D call TRBD1 (5 bases). Germline lookup yields CDR1 MNHEY and CDR2 SVGAGI. The CDR3 is 16 residues long. Trimming removed 0 bases from V and 4 bases from J, with 12 bases in between. CDR3 DNA sequence: TGTGCCAGCAGTTACTCGCCAAGGGGCCTTAATGAAAAACTGTTTTTT. It codes for CASSYSPRGLNEKLFF.

The table lists this clonotype with many counts. The rearrangement joins TRBV19 to TRBJ2-2, with D possibly matching TRBD1 (5 bases). The CDR3 covers 12 residues. The germline CDR1 and CDR2 sequences are LNHDA and SQIVND (reference sequence). Trimming took 8 bases from V and 4 from J, leaving 8 bases between them. The CDR3 loop reads CASSGLTGELFF. The CDR3 bases are TGTGCCAGTTCAGGGCTCACCGGGGAGCTGTTTTTT.

In its sample, this clonotype was seen many times. The chain uses TRBV10-3 and TRBJ2-2, with D maybe TRBD1 (5 bases). V gave up 2 bases and J gave up 3 bases, with 10 bases separating them. Germline V gives CDR1 ENHRY, CDR2 SYGVKD. The CDR3 totals 15 residues. The CDR3 spells CAISEKPTDTGELFF. The DNA for the CDR3 is TGTGCCATCAGTGAGAAACCGACAGACACCGGGGAGCTGTTTTTT.

At least ten counts were recorded for this clonotype. The chain is built from TRBV29-1 and TRBJ2-1; possible D gene TRBD2, 7 bases. CDR1 SQVTM and CDR2 ANQGSEA come from the germline V gene. The ends were cut back, 7 bases at V and 3 bases at J, with 25 bases in the middle. This CDR3 has 17 amino acids. The CDR3 DNA follows: TGCAGCGCCACACGCCAGGGGCACCCGGGAGGCTACAATGAGCAGTTCTTC. As protein: CSATRQGHPGGYNEQFF.

This clonotype was seen a few times. The CDR3 spells CASSQTGLAGDTQYF. The DNA of the CDR3 is TGCGCCAGCAGCCAGACGGGACTAGCGGGAGATACGCAGTATTTT. The V and J genes are TRBV4-3 and TRBJ2-3; TRBD2 matches at 12 bases. There are 15 residues in the CDR3. Germline CDR1 LGHNA, CDR2 YSLEER. V trimming: 3 bases; J trimming: 5 bases; junction bases outside the gene matches: 3.